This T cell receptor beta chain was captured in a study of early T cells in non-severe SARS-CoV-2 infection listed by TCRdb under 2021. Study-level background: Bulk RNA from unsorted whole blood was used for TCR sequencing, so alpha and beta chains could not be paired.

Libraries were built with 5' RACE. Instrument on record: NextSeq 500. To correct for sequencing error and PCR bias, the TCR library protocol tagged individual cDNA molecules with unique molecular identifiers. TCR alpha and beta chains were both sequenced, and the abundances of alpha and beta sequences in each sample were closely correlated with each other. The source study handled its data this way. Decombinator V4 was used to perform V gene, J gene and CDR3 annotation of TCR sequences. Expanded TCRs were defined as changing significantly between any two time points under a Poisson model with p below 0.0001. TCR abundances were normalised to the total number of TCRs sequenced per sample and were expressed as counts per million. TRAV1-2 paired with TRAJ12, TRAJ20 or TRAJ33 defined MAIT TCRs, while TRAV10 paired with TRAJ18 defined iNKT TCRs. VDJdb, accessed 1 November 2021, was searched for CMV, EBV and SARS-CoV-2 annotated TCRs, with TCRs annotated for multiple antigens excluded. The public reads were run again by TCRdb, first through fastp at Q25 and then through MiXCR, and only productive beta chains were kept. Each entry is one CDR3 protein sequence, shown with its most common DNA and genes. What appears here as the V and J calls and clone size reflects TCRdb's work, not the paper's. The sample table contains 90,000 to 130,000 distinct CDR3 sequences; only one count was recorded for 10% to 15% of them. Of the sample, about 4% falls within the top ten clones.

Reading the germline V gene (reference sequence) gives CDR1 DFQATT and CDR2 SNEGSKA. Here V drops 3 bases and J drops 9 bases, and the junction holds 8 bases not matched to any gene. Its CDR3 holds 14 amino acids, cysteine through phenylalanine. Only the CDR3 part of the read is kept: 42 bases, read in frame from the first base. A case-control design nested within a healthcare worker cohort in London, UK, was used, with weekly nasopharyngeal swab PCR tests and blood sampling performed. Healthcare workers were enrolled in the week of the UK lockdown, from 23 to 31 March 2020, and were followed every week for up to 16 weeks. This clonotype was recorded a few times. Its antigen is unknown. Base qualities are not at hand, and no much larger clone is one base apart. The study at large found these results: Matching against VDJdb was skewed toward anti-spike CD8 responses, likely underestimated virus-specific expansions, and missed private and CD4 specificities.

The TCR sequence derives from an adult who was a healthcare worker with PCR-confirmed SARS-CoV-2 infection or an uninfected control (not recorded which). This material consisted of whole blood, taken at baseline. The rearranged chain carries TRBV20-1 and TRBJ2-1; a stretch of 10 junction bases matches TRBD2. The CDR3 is CSASVSGRYSEQFF. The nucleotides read TGCAGTGCTAGTGTTAGCGGGAGGTATAGTGAGCAGTTCTTC.